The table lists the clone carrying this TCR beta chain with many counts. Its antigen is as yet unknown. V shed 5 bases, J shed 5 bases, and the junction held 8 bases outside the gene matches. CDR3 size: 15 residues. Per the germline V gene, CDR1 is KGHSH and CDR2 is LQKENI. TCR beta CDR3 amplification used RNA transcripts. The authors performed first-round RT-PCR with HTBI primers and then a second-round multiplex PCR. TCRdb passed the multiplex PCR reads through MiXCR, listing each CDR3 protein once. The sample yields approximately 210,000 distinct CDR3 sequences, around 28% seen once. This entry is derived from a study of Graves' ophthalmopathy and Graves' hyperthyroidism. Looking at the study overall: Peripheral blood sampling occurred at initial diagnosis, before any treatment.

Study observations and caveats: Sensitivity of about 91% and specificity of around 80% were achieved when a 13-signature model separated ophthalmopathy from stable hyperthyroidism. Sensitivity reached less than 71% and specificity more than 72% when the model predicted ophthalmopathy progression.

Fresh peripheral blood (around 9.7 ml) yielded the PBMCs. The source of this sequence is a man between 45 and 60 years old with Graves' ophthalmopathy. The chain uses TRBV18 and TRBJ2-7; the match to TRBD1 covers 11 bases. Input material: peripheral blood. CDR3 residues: CASSLGQGALDEQYF. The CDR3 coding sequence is TGTGCCAGCTCATTAGGACAGGGGGCTCTCGACGAGCAGTACTTC.